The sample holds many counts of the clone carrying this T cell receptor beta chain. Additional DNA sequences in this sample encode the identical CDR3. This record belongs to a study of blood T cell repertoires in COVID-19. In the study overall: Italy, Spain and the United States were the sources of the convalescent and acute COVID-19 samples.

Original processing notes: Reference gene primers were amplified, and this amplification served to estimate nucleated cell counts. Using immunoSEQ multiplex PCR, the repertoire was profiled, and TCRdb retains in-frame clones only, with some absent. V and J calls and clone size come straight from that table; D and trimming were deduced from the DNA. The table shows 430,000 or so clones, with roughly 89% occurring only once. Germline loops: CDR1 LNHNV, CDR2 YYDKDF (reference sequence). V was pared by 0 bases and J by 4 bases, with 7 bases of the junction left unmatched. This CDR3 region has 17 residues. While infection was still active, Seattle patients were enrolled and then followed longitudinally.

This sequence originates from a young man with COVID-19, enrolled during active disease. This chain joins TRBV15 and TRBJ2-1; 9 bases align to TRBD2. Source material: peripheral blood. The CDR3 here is CATSRDRPAGGYNEQFF. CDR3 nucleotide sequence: TGTGCCACCAGCAGAGATCGGCCAGCGGGAGGTTACAATGAGCAGTTCTTC.